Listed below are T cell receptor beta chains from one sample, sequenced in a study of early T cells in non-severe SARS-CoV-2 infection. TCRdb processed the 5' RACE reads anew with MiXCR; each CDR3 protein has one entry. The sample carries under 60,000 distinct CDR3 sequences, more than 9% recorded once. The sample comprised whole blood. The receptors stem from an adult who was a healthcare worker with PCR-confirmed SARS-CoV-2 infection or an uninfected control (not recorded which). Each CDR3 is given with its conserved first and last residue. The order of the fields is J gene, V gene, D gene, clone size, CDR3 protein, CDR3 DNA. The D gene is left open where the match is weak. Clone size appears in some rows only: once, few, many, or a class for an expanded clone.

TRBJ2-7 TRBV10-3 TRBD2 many CAISVTSGMVEQYF TGTGCCATCAGTGTCACTAGCGGGATGGTCGAGCAGTACTTC
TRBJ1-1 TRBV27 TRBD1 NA CASYRGTEAFF TGTGCCAGCTACAGGGGCACTGAAGCTTTCTTT
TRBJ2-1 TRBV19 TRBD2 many CASSATAGAWRDEQFF TGTGCCAGTAGTGCCACCGCGGGAGCATGGCGCGACGAGCAGTTCTTC
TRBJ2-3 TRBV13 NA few CASSHSDHPDTQYF TGTGCCAGCAGCCACTCGGACCACCCAGATACGCAGTATTTT
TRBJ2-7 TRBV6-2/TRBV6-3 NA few CASSYPSGGSYEQYF TGTGCCAGCAGTTACCCCTCTGGGGGGTCCTACGAGCAGTACTTC
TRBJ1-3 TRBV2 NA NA CASGQVDLSSGNTIYF TGTGCCAGCGGGCAGGTTGATTTGTCCTCTGGAAACACCATATATTTT
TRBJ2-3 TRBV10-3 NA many CAISRGTLTDTQYF TGTGCCATCAGTCGCGGGACTTTAACAGATACGCAGTATTTT
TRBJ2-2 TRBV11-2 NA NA CASSLGRGTTNTGELFF TGTGCCAGCAGCTTAGGACGTGGGACAACGAACACCGGGGAGCTGTTTTTT
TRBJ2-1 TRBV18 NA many CASSPGVAEQFF TGTGCCAGCTCACCGGGCGTGGCCGAGCAGTTCTTC
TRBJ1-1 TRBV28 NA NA CASSFAVGNTEAFF TGTGCCAGCAGTTTTGCTGTCGGGAACACTGAAGCTTTCTTT
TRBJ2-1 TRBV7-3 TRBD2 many CASSSETGLAGLNEQFF TGTGCCAGCAGCTCGGAGACGGGACTAGCGGGTCTCAATGAGCAGTTCTTC
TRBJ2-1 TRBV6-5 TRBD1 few CASSYRTGNYNEQFF TGTGCCAGCAGTTACCGGACAGGAAATTACAATGAGCAGTTCTTC
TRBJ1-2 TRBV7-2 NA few CASSSDSYGYTF TGTGCCAGCAGCTCGGACAGCTATGGCTACACCTTC
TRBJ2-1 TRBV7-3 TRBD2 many CASSIGGDYEQFF TGTGCCAGCAGCATTGGGGGGGACTATGAGCAGTTCTTC
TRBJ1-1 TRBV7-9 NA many CASSPIGGGTEAFF TGTGCCAGCAGCCCCATAGGGGGGGGCACTGAAGCTTTCTTT
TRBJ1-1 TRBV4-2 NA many CASSQGIAVDTEAFF TGTGCCAGCAGCCAAGGGATAGCCGTAGACACTGAAGCTTTCTTT
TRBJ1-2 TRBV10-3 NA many CAISESPGPNYGYTF TGTGCCATCAGTGAGTCTCCAGGTCCAAACTATGGCTACACCTTC
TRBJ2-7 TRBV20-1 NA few CSARGVPGPGEQYF TGCAGTGCTAGAGGAGTTCCGGGGCCGGGCGAGCAGTACTTC
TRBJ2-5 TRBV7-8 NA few CASSQGLGRQTQYF TGTGCCAGCAGCCAGGGGTTAGGGCGCCAGACCCAGTACTTC
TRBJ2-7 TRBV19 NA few CASSIAGAVDYEQYF TGTGCCAGTAGTATAGCGGGGGCTGTCGACTACGAGCAGTACTTC
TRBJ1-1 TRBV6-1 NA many CASKPGTSQGTEAFF TGTGCCAGCAAGCCAGGGACATCCCAGGGCACTGAAGCTTTCTTT
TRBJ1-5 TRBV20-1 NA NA CSAGDRNYSNQPQHF TGCAGTGCTGGAGACAGGAATTATAGCAATCAGCCCCAGCATTTT
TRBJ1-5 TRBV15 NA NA CATSRDLGSNQPQHF TGTGCCACCAGCAGAGATCTGGGAAGCAATCAGCCCCAGCATTTT
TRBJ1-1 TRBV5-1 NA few CASSFSLDINTEAFF TGCGCCAGCAGCTTTTCCCTGGACATCAACACTGAAGCTTTCTTT
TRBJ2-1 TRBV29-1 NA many CSVSDTSYNEQFF TGCAGCGTCTCAGACACCTCCTACAATGAGCAGTTCTTC
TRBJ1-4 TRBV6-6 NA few CASVRGANEKLFF TGTGCCAGCGTTCGTGGAGCTAATGAAAAACTGTTTTTT
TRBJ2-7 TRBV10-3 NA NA CAISQTAEQYF TGTGCCATCAGCCAGACAGCCGAGCAGTACTTC
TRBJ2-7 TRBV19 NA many CASSPKGRRIYEQYF TGTGCCAGTAGCCCTAAGGGGAGGAGAATTTACGAGCAGTACTTC
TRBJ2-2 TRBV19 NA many CASSIWGPSTGELFF TGTGCCAGTAGTATATGGGGGCCGAGCACCGGGGAGCTGTTTTTT
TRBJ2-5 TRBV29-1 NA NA CSVEVGQETQYF TGCAGCGTTGAGGTCGGGCAAGAGACCCAGTACTTC
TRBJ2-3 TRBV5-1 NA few CASADGDHSTDTQYF TGCGCCAGTGCGGACGGGGACCATAGCACAGATACGCAGTATTTT
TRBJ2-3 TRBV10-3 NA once CAISEDSRTDTQYF TGTGCCATCAGTGAGGACAGTCGCACAGATACGCAGTATTTT
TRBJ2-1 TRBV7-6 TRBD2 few CASSTYGTSGRRNEQFF TGTGCCAGCAGCACCTACGGGACTAGCGGGAGGCGCAATGAGCAGTTCTTC
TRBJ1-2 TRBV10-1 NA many CASSPAGYLVGYTF TGCGCCAGCAGTCCCGCGGGATACCTCGTTGGCTACACCTTC
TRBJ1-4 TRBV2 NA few CASNRQAHREKLFF TGTGCCAGCAATCGACAGGCCCATCGGGAAAAACTGTTTTTT
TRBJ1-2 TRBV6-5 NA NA CASRHPPSDYGYTF TGTGCCAGCAGACATCCGCCGTCGGACTATGGCTACACCTTC
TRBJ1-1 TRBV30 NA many CARDRRDTEAFF TGTGCCCGAGACAGAAGGGACACTGAAGCTTTCTTT
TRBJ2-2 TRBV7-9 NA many CASSFWGNTGELFF TGTGCCAGCAGCTTTTGGGGAAACACCGGGGAGCTGTTTTTT
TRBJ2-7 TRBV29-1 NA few CSVTRTPGEQYF TGCAGCGTCACCAGAACCCCAGGGGAGCAGTACTTC
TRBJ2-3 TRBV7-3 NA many CATRGPSTDTQYF TGTGCCACCCGCGGCCCGAGCACAGATACGCAGTATTTT
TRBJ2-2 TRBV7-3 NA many CASSLSRDDTGELFF TGTGCCAGCAGCTTGAGCAGGGACGACACCGGGGAGCTGTTTTTT
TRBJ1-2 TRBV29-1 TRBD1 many CSVLDRAFGYTF TGCAGCGTCCTGGACAGGGCGTTTGGCTACACCTTC
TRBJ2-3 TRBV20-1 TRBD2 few CSATPLRTSGGLTDTQYF TGCAGTGCAACCCCCTTACGGACTAGCGGAGGACTCACAGATACGCAGTATTTT
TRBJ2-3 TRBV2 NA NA CASSAERAGTDTQYF TGTGCCAGCAGTGCGGAGCGGGCGGGCACAGATACGCAGTATTTT
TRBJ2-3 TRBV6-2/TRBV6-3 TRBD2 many CASRPSGTTDTQYF TGTGCCAGCAGACCTAGCGGGACCACAGATACGCAGTATTTT
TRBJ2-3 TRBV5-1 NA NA CASGTDTQYF TGCGCCAGCGGGACCGATACGCAGTATTTT
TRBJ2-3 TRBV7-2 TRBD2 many CASSLAVAGDHTQYF TGTGCCAGCAGCTTAGCGGTAGCGGGGGATCACACGCAGTATTTT
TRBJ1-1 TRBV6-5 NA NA CASSPTGILAFF TGTGCCAGCAGTCCTACAGGGATTCTCGCTTTCTTT
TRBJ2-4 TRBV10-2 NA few CASSESTKNIQYF TGCGCCAGCAGTGAGTCGACCAAAAACATTCAGTACTTC
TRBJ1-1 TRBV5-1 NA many CASSFRAFSSKVDTEAFF TGCGCCAGCAGCTTCCGGGCCTTTTCCTCTAAAGTGGACACTGAAGCTTTCTTT
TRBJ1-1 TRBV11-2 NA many CASSLDQPKRNTEAFF TGTGCCAGCAGCTTAGATCAACCCAAGAGAAACACTGAAGCTTTCTTT
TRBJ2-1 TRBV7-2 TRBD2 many CASSDRSKSGSMFF TGTGCCAGCAGCGACCGTTCGAAGAGCGGGAGCATGTTCTTC
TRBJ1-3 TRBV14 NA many CASSQDILVNTIYF TGTGCCAGCAGCCAAGATATCCTCGTTAACACCATATATTTT
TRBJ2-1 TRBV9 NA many CASSVGVQPTYNEQFF TGTGCCAGCAGCGTAGGGGTTCAGCCCACCTACAATGAGCAGTTCTTC
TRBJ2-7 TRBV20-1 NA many CSTSKGVGEQYF TGCAGTACAAGTAAGGGAGTGGGCGAGCAGTACTTC